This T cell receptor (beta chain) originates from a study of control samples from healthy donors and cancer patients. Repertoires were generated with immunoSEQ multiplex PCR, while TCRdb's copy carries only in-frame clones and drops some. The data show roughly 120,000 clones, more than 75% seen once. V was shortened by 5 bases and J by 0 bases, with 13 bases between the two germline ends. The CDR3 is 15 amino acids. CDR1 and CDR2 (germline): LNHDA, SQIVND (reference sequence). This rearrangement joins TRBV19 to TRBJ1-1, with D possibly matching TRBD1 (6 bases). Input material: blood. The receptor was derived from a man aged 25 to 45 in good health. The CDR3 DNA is TGTGCCAGTAGTTTCGGACAGACACTGAACACTGAAGCTTTCTTT. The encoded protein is CASSFGQTLNTEAFF. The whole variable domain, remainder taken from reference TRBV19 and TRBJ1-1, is DGGITQSPKYLFRKEGQNVTLSCEQNLNHDAMYWYRQDPGQGLRLIYYSQIVNDFQKGDIAEGYSVSREKKESFPLTVTSAQKNPTAFYLCASSFGQTLNTEAFFGQGTRLTVV.